These 28 T cell receptor beta chains were sequenced from one sample in a study of early T cells in non-severe SARS-CoV-2 infection (dated by TCRdb to about 2021). To prepare the library, 5' RACE was applied. The sequencer listed for this sample is NextSeq 500. TCRdb trimmed the raw reads at Q25, called clones with MiXCR and kept productive beta chains. One record per CDR3 amino acid sequence lists the most common genes and DNA. The sample yields 65,000 to 95,000 distinct CDR3 sequences; over 9% were counted once. The top ten hold nearly 5% of the sample. The sequenced material came from whole blood. Source of these receptors: an adult who was a healthcare worker with PCR-confirmed SARS-CoV-2 infection or an uninfected control (not recorded which).

This clonotype turned up a few times. This rearrangement joins TRBV7-8 to TRBJ2-3, with 11 bases matching TRBD2. The CDR3 covers 15 residues. V shed 5 bases and J 9 bases; nucleotides not matched to a gene: 10. CDR1 SGHVS and CDR2 FQNEAQ come from the germline V gene. This chain's CDR3 is CASSRDTSGSSTQYF. CDR3 bases: TGTGCCAGCAGCCGAGACACTAGCGGGAGCTCCACGCAGTATTTT.

This clonotype showed up many times. The V call is TRBV27, the J call TRBJ2-7, with D perhaps TRBD1 (5 bases). This CDR3 contains 11 residues. V was shortened by 7 bases and J by 6 bases, with 10 bases between the two germline ends. The germline V gene encodes CDR1 MNHEY and CDR2 SMNVEV (reference sequence). The CDR3 loop is CASTQGTEQYF. CDR3 DNA sequence: TGTGCCAGCACCCAGGGCACCGAGCAGTACTTC.

V gene TRBV24-1 combines with J gene TRBJ2-5; 9 nucleotides line up with TRBD1. The CDR3 covers 14 residues. Germline V gene sequence: CDR1 KGHDR, CDR2 SFDVKD. With V trimmed by 4 bases and J by 1 base, 0 bases remained unmatched. Written as DNA, the CDR3 is TGTGCCACCAGTGAGACAGGGGGCCAAGAGACCCAGTACTTC. Its protein product is CATSETGGQETQYF.

This clonotype showed up just a few times. This rearrangement joins TRBV18 to TRBJ1-5; the D is unclear. Trimming pared 2 bases from V and 5 bases from J, leaving 7 bases between. CDR3 length equals 13 residues. Germline V gene lookup returns CDR1 KGHSH and CDR2 LQKENI. CDR3 amino acids: CASSPTVYQPQHF. CDR3 sequence (DNA): TGTGCCAGCTCACCAACGGTTTATCAGCCCCAGCATTTT.

This chain connects TRBV20-1 to TRBJ2-7, with D perhaps being TRBD1 or TRBD2 (5 bases each). Germline V gene data show CDR1 as DFQATT and CDR2 as SNEGSKA (reference sequence). The V end lost 8 bases, the J end lost 6 bases, and 17 bases lay between the germline ends. The CDR3 has 12 residues. CDR3 coding DNA: TGCAGTTCACCCGCCGGGGCCCGCGAGCAGTACTTC. Its protein product is CSSPAGAREQYF.

This clonotype showed up many times. This sequence joins TRBV15 and TRBJ2-3, with D perhaps matching TRBD1 or TRBD2 (5 bases each). V shed 3 bases and J shed 5 bases, with 15 bases lying between them. From germline, CDR1 is LNHNV and CDR2 YYDKDF (reference sequence). The CDR3 spans 15 residues. The CDR3 DNA reads as TGTGCCACCAGCAGGTGGGACCTTTTGGAAGATACGCAGTATTTT. Translation: CATSRWDLLEDTQYF.

The table lists this clonotype with a count of one. J is TRBJ2-7 and V is TRBV10-3; D is perhaps TRBD1 (6 bases). V dropped 6 bases and J dropped 4 bases, with 13 bases sitting between them. The germline gives CDR1 ENHRY, CDR2 SYGVKD. This CDR3 is built from 13 residues. This CDR3 is CAIRIQGTYEQYF. The CDR3 coding sequence is TGTGCCATCAGGATACAGGGAACGTACGAGCAGTACTTC.

The table lists this clonotype with many counts. The V gene is TRBV20-1, the J gene TRBJ2-3; D gene unclear. This CDR3 has 12 amino acids. V was cut by 0 bases and J by 10 bases, with 11 bases left in between. Germline V gene lookup returns CDR1 DFQATT and CDR2 SNEGSKA (reference sequence). The CDR3 sequence is CSARDPRRPQYF. CDR3 coding DNA: TGCAGTGCTAGAGATCCCAGGCGGCCGCAGTATTTT.

This clonotype was picked up a small number of times. The V and J genes are TRBV19 and TRBJ2-7; the D is unclear. CDR1 and CDR2 from the germline V gene are LNHDA and SQIVND (reference sequence). The V and J ends lost 3 bases and 0 bases respectively, with 9 bases between them. CDR3 length: 14 amino acids. CDR3 region: CASSMIWTSYEQYF. The CDR3 DNA reads TGTGCCAGTAGTATGATATGGACCTCCTACGAGCAGTACTTC.

This rearrangement joins TRBV3-1 to TRBJ1-1; D ambiguous. Germline CDR1 reads LGHDT; CDR2 reads YNNKEL (reference sequence). There are 13 residues in the CDR3. Trimming removed 4 bases from V and 5 bases from J, with 11 bases in between. CDR3 protein: CASSLAGTTEAFF. CDR3 coding DNA: TGTGCCAGCAGCCTAGCGGGCACAACTGAAGCTTTCTTT.

The rearrangement links TRBV28 to TRBJ1-1; D perhaps matches TRBD1 (5 bases). Germline assignment: CDR1 MDHEN and CDR2 SYDVKM. The CDR3 covers 12 residues. The V and J ends lost 6 bases and 14 bases respectively, with 19 bases between them. The CDR3 region is CASRTPGTPCFF. The CDR3 DNA follows: TGTGCCAGCAGGACCCCCGGGACCCCCTGCTTCTTT.

This sequence joins TRBV27 and TRBJ1-1; 8 nucleotides match TRBD1. CDR3 length equals 15 residues. In germline, CDR1 is MNHEY, CDR2 SMNVEV (reference sequence). V lost 5 bases and J lost 7; bases outside the gene matches: 12. This CDR3 is CASSQPGGGIIEAFF. CDR3 nucleotides: TGTGCCAGCAGTCAACCAGGGGGCGGGATCATTGAAGCTTTCTTT.

Many counts were recorded for this clonotype. The rearrangement joins TRBV27 to TRBJ1-4; unclear D gene. This CDR3 comprises 15 residues. Germline V gives CDR1 MNHEY, CDR2 SMNVEV (reference sequence). Trimming removed 7 bases from V and 4 bases from J, with 16 bases in between. The CDR3, as DNA: TGTGCCAGCAAGGCGAGCAATTCGATTAATGAAAAACTGTTTTTT. As protein: CASKASNSINEKLFF.

This clonotype was counted only a few times. The rearrangement joins TRBV28 to TRBJ2-7; TRBD1 matches at 9 bases. Germline CDR1 MDHEN, CDR2 SYDVKM. The length of the CDR3 is 13 residues. After removal of 7 bases from V and 7 bases from J, the junction contained 8 bases not matched to a gene. CDR3 nucleotide sequence: TGTGCCAGCAAACTACAGGGGGCGAGGGAGCAGTACTTC. Amino acids: CASKLQGAREQYF.

The table lists this clonotype with many counts. The chain combines TRBV27 with TRBJ1-5, with D maybe TRBD1 (6 bases). CDR1 is MNHEY and CDR2 is SMNVEV in the germline V gene (reference sequence). The CDR3 is made up of 15 amino acids. Trimming removed 5 bases from V and 3 bases from J, with 14 bases in between. CDR3: CASSQGGGPNQPQHF. The CDR3 coding sequence is TGTGCCAGCAGTCAAGGGGGAGGCCCCAATCAGCCCCAGCATTTT.

This rearrangement joins TRBV28 to TRBJ2-3; D may be TRBD1 (6 bases). V was shortened by 6 bases and J by 3 bases, with 19 bases between the two germline ends. Germline V gene data show CDR1 as MDHEN and CDR2 as SYDVKM. The CDR3 spans 16 residues. CDR3 in DNA: TGTGCCAGCAGCGATACAGGGAGCCGCGGTACAGATACGCAGTATTTT. Translated, it gives CASSDTGSRGTDTQYF. The full variable domain, in which reference TRBV28 and TRBJ2-3 provide the parts outside the CDR3, is DVKVTQSSRYLVKRTGEKVFLECVQDMDHENMFWYRQDPGLGLRLIYFSYDVKMKEKGDIPEGYSVSREKKERFSLILESASTNQTSMYLCASSDTGSRGTDTQYFGPGTRLTVL.

This clonotype was picked up a small number of times. This chain's CDR3 is CASSFTGTQYF. The DNA of the CDR3 is TGTGCCAGCAGTTTTACAGGGACCCAGTACTTC. V and J are TRBV28 and TRBJ2-5; a weak D match, TRBD1 (5 bases). Trimming pared 3 bases from V and 7 bases from J, leaving 6 bases between. CDR1 MDHEN and CDR2 SYDVKM come from the germline V gene. The CDR3 extends over 11 amino acids.

Only a few counts were recorded for this clonotype. This chain links TRBV7-7 with TRBJ1-2; tentative D call: TRBD1 (6 bases). Germline loops: CDR1 SSHAT, CDR2 FNYEAQ (reference sequence). Trimming cost V 5 bases and J 8 bases, with 18 bases left between them. The CDR3 has 14 amino acids. CDR3 sequence: CASSPLNRELGYTF. The CDR3 DNA is TGTGCCAGCAGCCCCCTAAACAGGGAATTGGGCTACACCTTC.

The rearrangement links TRBV5-6 to TRBJ1-2, with unresolved D. V lost 0 bases to trimming and J lost 1 base, with 7 bases between them. The CDR3 runs to 14 residues. Germline CDR1 is SGHDT and CDR2 is YYEEEE. DNA of the CDR3: TGTGCCAGCAGCTTGGGCAGTTTTAACTATGGCTACACCTTC. Translating it yields CASSLGSFNYGYTF.

This clonotype has ten or more counts. The chain joins TRBV7-9 to TRBJ2-1, with 8 nucleotides matching TRBD1. V was clipped by 7 bases and J by 0 bases; unmatched bases: 5. This CDR3 comprises 15 residues. CDR1 and CDR2 from the germline V gene are SEHNR and FQNEAQ (reference sequence). In DNA, the CDR3 is TGTGCCAGCATCAGACAGGGGAGCTCCTACAATGAGCAGTTCTTC. Protein: CASIRQGSSYNEQFF.

This clonotype was found many times. The gene calls are TRBV27 and TRBJ1-1, with 7 nucleotides matching TRBD1. Per germline, CDR1 MNHEY and CDR2 SMNVEV (reference sequence). After removal of 5 bases from V and 0 bases from J, the junction contained 6 bases not matched to a gene. This CDR3 comprises 15 residues. The CDR3 nucleotides read TGTGCCAGCAGTAGAAGGGACAGCTTGAACACTGAAGCTTTCTTT. This sequence encodes CASSRRDSLNTEAFF.

This clonotype has just a few counts. J is TRBJ1-5 and V is TRBV7-8; D perhaps matches TRBD1 (5 bases). V gave up 3 bases and J gave up 0 bases, with 12 bases separating them. There are 16 residues in the CDR3. Germline V gene data show CDR1 as SGHVS and CDR2 as FQNEAQ. The CDR3, as DNA: TGTGCCAGCAGCTTCATCGGGGGTCATAGCAATCAGCCCCAGCATTTT. Translation: CASSFIGGHSNQPQHF.

This clonotype was counted ten times or more. The gene calls are TRBV12-3 or TRBV12-4 and TRBJ2-6; either TRBD1 or TRBD2 may fit D (6 bases each). This CDR3 comprises 15 residues. V was clipped by 5 bases and J by 12 bases, with 20 bases between them. In nucleotides, the CDR3 is TGTGCCAGCAGTCCCAGGGCGGGACAACCTGCCGTCCTGACTTTC. This codes for CASSPRAGQPAVLTF.

This clonotype was picked up many times. V and J are TRBV7-6 and TRBJ1-4, with D unresolved. The germline CDR1 and CDR2 sequences are SGHVS and FNYEAQ. The CDR3 is 16 amino acids. V lost 6 bases and J lost 3, with 17 bases in between. Here the CDR3 reads CASSRTSRGSNEKLFF. The CDR3 bases are TGTGCCAGCAGTAGGACCTCACGAGGATCTAATGAAAAACTGTTTTTT.

The genes are TRBV2 and TRBJ2-2; 7 positions agree with TRBD2. The V gene's germline CDR1 is SNHLY and CDR2 FYNNEI. This CDR3 region has 15 residues. J gave up 3 bases and V 4 bases, and 5 bases lay outside the gene matches. The CDR3, as DNA: TGTGCCAGCAGTGGGGCTAGCGGATACACCGGGGAGCTGTTTTTT. Residues: CASSGASGYTGELFF.

This clonotype was recorded many times. This chain links TRBV12-3 or TRBV12-4 with TRBJ2-2; D may be TRBD2 (5 bases). This CDR3 comprises 18 residues. V lost 8 bases, J lost 4 bases, and 26 bases lay in between. The CDR3, as DNA: TGTGCCAGCGAGCCTCCCTTCAGGTGGAGCGGTGGCACCGGGGAGCTGTTTTTT. This sequence encodes CASEPPFRWSGGTGELFF.

This clonotype showed up many times. The chain uses TRBV4-1 and TRBJ1-2, with unresolved D. The CDR3 has 16 residues. V lost 1 base, J lost 2 bases, and 14 bases lay in between. In germline, CDR1 is MGHRA, CDR2 YSYEKL. DNA for the CDR3: TGCGCCAGCAGCCAAGCTCCGGAACCCTCAAACTATGGCTACACCTTC. Translation: CASSQAPEPSNYGYTF.

This clonotype occurred many times. The V gene is TRBV28, the J gene TRBJ2-1, with D possibly TRBD2 on 5 matching bases. CDR1 and CDR2 from the germline V gene are MDHEN and SYDVKM. This CDR3 contains 15 residues. Trimming pared 6 bases from V and 0 bases from J, leaving 12 bases between. The CDR3 sequence is CASRDSLSSYNEQFF. In DNA form, the CDR3 reads TGTGCCAGCAGGGACTCCTTGAGCTCCTACAATGAGCAGTTCTTC.